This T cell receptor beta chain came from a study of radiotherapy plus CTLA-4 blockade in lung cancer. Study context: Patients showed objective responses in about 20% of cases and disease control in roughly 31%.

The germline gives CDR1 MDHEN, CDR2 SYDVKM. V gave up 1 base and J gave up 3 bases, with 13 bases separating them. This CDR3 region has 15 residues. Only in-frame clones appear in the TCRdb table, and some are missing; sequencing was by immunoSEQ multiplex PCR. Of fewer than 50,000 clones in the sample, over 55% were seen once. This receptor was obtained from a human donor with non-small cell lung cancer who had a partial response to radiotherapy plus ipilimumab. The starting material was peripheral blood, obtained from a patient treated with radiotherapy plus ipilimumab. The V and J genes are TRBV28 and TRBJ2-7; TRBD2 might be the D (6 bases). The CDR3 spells CASSLFAGGLYEQYF. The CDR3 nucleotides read TGTGCCAGCAGTTTATTCGCCGGGGGACTCTACGAGCAGTACTTC. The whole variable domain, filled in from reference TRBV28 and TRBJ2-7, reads DVKVTQSSRYLVKRTGEKVFLECVQDMDHENMFWYRQDPGLGLRLIYFSYDVKMKEKGDIPEGYSVSREKKERFSLILESASTNQTSMYLCASSLFAGGLYEQYFGPGTRLTVT.